The 3 T cell receptor beta chains below come from one sample, sequenced in a study of pediatric ulcerative colitis. During colonoscopy, one to two rectal pinch biopsies were collected. Measured with immunoSEQ multiplex PCR; TCRdb has only the in-frame clones, and not every one. The sample yields around 10,000 clones, roughly four fifths seen once. Specimen: gut tissue. All receptors come from a girl aged 5-17 years who was a control in a study of pediatric ulcerative colitis.

This sequence joins TRBV6-4 and TRBJ2-1; D may be TRBD2 (6 bases). CDR3 length: 15 residues. Trimming pared 0 bases from V and 0 bases from J, leaving 6 bases between. Germline CDR1 MRHNA, CDR2 SNTAGT. Here the CDR3 reads CASSDSSGSYNEQFF. DNA of the CDR3: TGTGCCAGCAGTGACTCTAGCGGCTCCTACAATGAGCAGTTCTTC.

This clone was recorded once. The chain is built from TRBV28 and TRBJ2-1, with 10 bases that match TRBD2. Trimming took 5 bases from V and 7 from J; bases not matched to a gene: 5. The CDR3 has 14 residues. Germline lookup yields CDR1 MDHEN and CDR2 SYDVKM. CDR3: CASSPSGSMNEQFF. The DNA of the CDR3 is TGTGCCAGCAGTCCTAGCGGGAGTATGAATGAGCAGTTCTTC.

This chain links TRBV4-1 with TRBJ2-1; no clear D. The CDR3 spans 17 residues. Germline-derived CDR1 and CDR2 are MGHRA and YSYEKL. The V end was cut by 1 base, the J end by 4 bases, with 17 bases between. CDR3 sequence: CASSQAAPLRSYNEQFF. The CDR3 DNA reads TGCGCCAGCAGCCAAGCCGCCCCCCTACGGTCATACAATGAGCAGTTCTTC.